What follows is one T cell receptor (beta chain) and its context. This record comes from a study of CD8+ T cells in alopecia areata. Regarding treatment: oral pan-JAK inhibitor, 5-10 mg twice daily. RNA extraction was followed by reverse transcription into cDNA, which acted as the sequencing template. TCRdb's table, derived via immunoSEQ multiplex PCR, lists solely in-frame clones and lacks some. The repertoire holds about 76,000 clones, around 30% seen once, with approximately 15% in the top ten. The V end was cut by 2 bases, the J end by 0 bases, with 10 bases between. The CDR3 totals 14 residues. The germline V gene has CDR1 SQVTM and CDR2 ANQGSEA.

The rearrangement links TRBV29-1 to TRBJ2-5; no definite D call. The receptor's source is a human donor with alopecia areata. This specimen was CD8+ T cells sorted from blood, taken at week 4, from a patient treated with tofacitinib. In DNA form, the CDR3 reads TGCAGCGTTGAATGGAAGGCCTACCAAGAGACCCAGTACTTC. Protein sequence: CSVEWKAYQETQYF.